One TCR beta chain is described in this entry. Its antigen is not known. A junction end diverges from the germline sequence, so it may reflect a read error. The PCR made use of 60 Vbeta and 13 Jbeta primers. The method was immunoSEQ multiplex PCR; TCRdb's version includes in-frame clones alone and lacks a portion of them. The sample consists of fewer than 90,000 clones, approximately 72% of them appearing once. The donors, nominally healthy at sampling, likely had unrecorded immune exposures. This record belongs to a study of cytomegalovirus exposure and HLA in healthy donors. Overall study: Samples from HLA-typed donors yielded about 80 million unique TCRs in an early data release.

CDR3 size: 17 residues. CDR1 SEHNR and CDR2 FQNEAQ come from the germline V gene (reference sequence). Overall study findings and caveats: Trimming of TCR beta V- and J-genes showed a link, identified in a later analysis, to a missense DCLRE1C variant. At a 0.05 false discovery rate, a later analysis found roughly 17,000 TCR beta sequences to be associated with HLA alleles.

The chain recombines TRBV7-9 with TRBJ1-6; no clear D. The material sequenced was PBMCs. The sequence was obtained from a man in his thirties or forties in good health and CMV-seropositive. CDR3 nucleotide sequence: TGTTCCAGCAGCCCGACGGCCGGTAACCACCGGGAATCACCCCTCCACTTT. Amino acid sequence: CSSSPTAGNHRESPLHF.